A selection of T cell receptor beta chains follows, all from one sample in a study of shared clonotypes between healthy human individuals. Method: immunoSEQ multiplex PCR; TCRdb's copy keeps in-frame clones and lacks some. Of some 2.1 million clones listed, just over 90% are singletons. The sequencing sample was made of naive CD8+ T cells from PBMCs. The receptors stem from a young man in good health. Some clones in this sample may be carry-over from other donors' samples. Each CDR3 is given with its conserved first and last residue. A D gene is named only where the DNA matches it firmly. Clone size is shown for a subset of rows, as once, few, many or a class of expanded clone.

size	D	J	V	CDR3	DNA
.	.	TRBJ2-5	TRBV6-5	CANLQGLPRNEQYF	TGTGCCAACCTACAAGGACTTCCTCGGAATGAACAGTACTTC
.	.	TRBJ2-7	TRBV7-9	CASSPSSYEQYF	TGTGCCAGCAGTCCGAGTTCCTACGAGCAGTACTTC
.	.	TRBJ2-3	TRBV19	CASSIGGAMTDTQYF	TGTGCCAGTAGTATAGGGGGGGCCATGACAGATACGCAGTATTTT
.	.	TRBJ2-1	TRBV7-2	CASSLAWPNTNEQFF	TGTGCCAGCAGCTTAGCGTGGCCTAATACCAATGAGCAGTTCTTC
once	.	TRBJ2-5	TRBV9	CASSGGASQETQYF	TGTGCCAGCAGTGGTGGGGCCTCTCAAGAGACCCAGTACTTC
few	.	TRBJ1-5	TRBV6-5	CASSQGQTSQPQHF	TGTGCCAGCAGTCAAGGACAGACCAGTCAGCCCCAGCATTTT
.	.	TRBJ2-5	TRBV2	CASSELGGWEETQYF	TGTGCCAGCAGTGAATTGGGGGGATGGGAAGAGACCCAGTACTTC
.	.	TRBJ2-1	TRBV4-3	CASSQSHGGLSGVNNEQFF	TGCGCCAGCAGCCAATCCCATGGGGGCCTGTCGGGAGTAAACAATGAGCAGTTCTTC
.	TRBD1	TRBJ2-7	TRBV28	CASSIGTGGRYEQYF	TGTGCCAGCAGCATCGGGACAGGGGGACGGTACGAGCAGTACTTC
.	.	TRBJ2-3	TRBV2	CASSERGRERTDTQYF	TGTGCCAGCAGTGAACGGGGCCGGGAGCGCACAGATACGCAGTATTTT
.	TRBD2	TRBJ2-1	TRBV5-1	CASSFKLAGAGSSYNEQFF	TGCGCCAGCAGCTTTAAGCTAGCGGGAGCCGGGAGCTCCTACAATGAGCAGTTCTTC
.	TRBD2	TRBJ2-7	TRBV2	CASNPGRGGYEQYF	TGTGCCAGCAACCCAGGTCGGGGGGGGTACGAGCAGTACTTC
.	.	TRBJ1-2	TRBV28	CASSSPRGGYTF	TGTGCCAGCAGTTCTCCAAGGGGTGGCTACACCTTC
.	TRBD2	TRBJ2-1	TRBV30	CAWSWGGDEQFF	TGTGCCTGGAGTTGGGGGGGTGATGAGCAGTTCTTC
.	.	TRBJ2-7	TRBV5-6	CASSLAAFSGYEQYF	TGTGCCAGCAGCTTGGCGGCCTTTAGCGGATACGAGCAGTACTTC
few	.	TRBJ1-5	TRBV30	CAWSGGAVSNQPQHF	TGTGCCTGGAGTGGGGGGGCGGTTAGCAATCAGCCCCAGCATTTT
.	TRBD1	TRBJ2-7	TRBV7-9	CASSFGTATYEQYF	TGTGCCAGCAGCTTCGGGACAGCCACCTACGAGCAGTACTTC
.	.	TRBJ2-5	TRBV6-6	CASSYSMQSQETQYF	TGTGCCAGCAGTTACTCGATGCAGAGCCAAGAGACCCAGTACTTC
.	TRBD1	TRBJ1-1	TRBV27	CASSYLRDRGIMNTEAFF	TGTGCCAGCAGTTACCTCCGCGACAGGGGGATCATGAACACTGAAGCTTTCTTT
.	TRBD2	TRBJ2-1	TRBV19	CASSPLLAGGDNEQFF	TGTGCCAGTAGTCCCCTCCTAGCGGGAGGGGACAATGAGCAGTTCTTC
.	.	TRBJ2-7	TRBV6-5	CASSYVRGYYEQYF	TGTGCCAGCAGTTACGTTAGGGGCTATTACGAGCAGTACTTC
.	TRBD1	TRBJ2-7	TRBV9	CASSLRGTAEVGEQYF	TGTGCCAGCAGCCTAAGAGGGACAGCCGAAGTTGGAGAGCAGTACTTC
.	.	TRBJ2-3	TRBV7-9	CASSSLFSTDTQYF	TGTGCCAGCAGCTCCCTTTTCAGCACAGATACGCAGTATTTT
.	.	TRBJ1-2	TRBV13	CASSLRGRGNYGYTF	TGTGCCAGCAGCCTCCGGGGCAGAGGGAACTATGGCTACACCTTC
once	.	TRBJ2-7	TRBV10-3	CAISESKAMGYEQYF	TGTGCCATCAGTGAGTCGAAGGCTATGGGCTACGAGCAGTACTTC
.	.	TRBJ2-3	TRBV25-1	CASSEYNGGTSTDTQYF	TGTGCCAGCAGTGAATATAACGGCGGGACCAGCACAGATACGCAGTATTTT
.	.	TRBJ1-2	TRBV10-3	CAISLLGSNYGYTF	TGTGCCATCAGTCTACTAGGCTCTAACTATGGCTACACCTTC
.	TRBD2	TRBJ2-7	TRBV9	CASSPTSGRAYEQYF	TGTGCCAGCAGCCCTACTAGCGGGAGGGCCTACGAGCAGTACTTC
.	.	TRBJ2-7	TRBV30	CAWSDTSNEQYF	TGTGCCTGGAGTGACACAAGCAACGAGCAGTACTTC